This T cell receptor (beta chain) was identified during a study of PD-L1 blockade in urothelial cancer. Study-wide context: Typically, measured as a median, blood samples had roughly 140,000 T cells.

TCRdb's copy holds only in-frame clones and misses some; the assay was immunoSEQ multiplex PCR. The repertoire holds about 45,000 clones, with approximately 89% as singletons. Peripheral blood mononuclear cells were collected from every patient before and during treatment, yielding between 1 and 8 samples per patient. The TCR sequence derives from a man at least 80 years old with urothelial cancer. The sequences come from PBMCs, collected around atezolizumab (anti-PD-L1) treatment.

CDR3 loop: CASSSTGGRETQYF. In DNA, the CDR3 is TGTGCCAGCAGCTCGACAGGGGGCAGGGAGACCCAGTACTTC. This sequence joins TRBV7-8 and TRBJ2-5; TRBD1 matches 10 bases. This CDR3 spans 14 amino acids. V shed 4 bases and J 5 bases; nucleotides not matched to a gene: 4. Germline CDR1 and CDR2: SGHVS and FQNEAQ.